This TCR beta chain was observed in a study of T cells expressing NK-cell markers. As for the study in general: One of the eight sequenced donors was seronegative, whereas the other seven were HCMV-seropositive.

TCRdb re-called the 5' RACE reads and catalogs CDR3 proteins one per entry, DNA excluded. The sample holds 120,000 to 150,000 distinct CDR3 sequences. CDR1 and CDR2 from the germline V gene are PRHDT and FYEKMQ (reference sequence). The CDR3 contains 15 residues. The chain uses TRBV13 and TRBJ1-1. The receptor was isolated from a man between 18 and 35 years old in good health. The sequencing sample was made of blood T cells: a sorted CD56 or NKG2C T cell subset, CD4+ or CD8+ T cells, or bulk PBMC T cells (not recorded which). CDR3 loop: CASSLGAGGNTEAFF. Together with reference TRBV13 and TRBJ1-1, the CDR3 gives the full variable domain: AAGVIQSPRHLIKEKRETATLKCYPIPRHDTVYWYQQGPGQDPQFLISFYEKMQSDKGSIPDRFSAQQFSDYHSELNMSSLELGDSALYFCASSLGAGGNTEAFFGQGTRLTVV.